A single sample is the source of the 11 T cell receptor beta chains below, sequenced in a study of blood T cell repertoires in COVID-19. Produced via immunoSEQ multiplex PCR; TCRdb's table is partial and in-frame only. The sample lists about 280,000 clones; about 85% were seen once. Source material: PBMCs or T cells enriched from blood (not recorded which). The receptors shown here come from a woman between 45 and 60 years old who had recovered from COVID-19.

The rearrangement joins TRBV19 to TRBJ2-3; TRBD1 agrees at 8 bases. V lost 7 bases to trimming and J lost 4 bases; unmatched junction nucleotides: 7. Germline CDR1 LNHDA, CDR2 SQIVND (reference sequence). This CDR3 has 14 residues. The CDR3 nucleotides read TGTGCCAGTACCCCGGACAGGGTGGCAGATACGCAGTATTTT. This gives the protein CASTPDRVADTQYF.

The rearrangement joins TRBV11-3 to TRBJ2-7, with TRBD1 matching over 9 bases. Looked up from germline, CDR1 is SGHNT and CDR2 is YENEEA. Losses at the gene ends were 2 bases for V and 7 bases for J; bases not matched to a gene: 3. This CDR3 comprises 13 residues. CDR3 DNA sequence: TGTGCCAGCAGCTTAAGGGGACAGGGAGAGCAGTACTTC. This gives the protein CASSLRGQGEQYF.

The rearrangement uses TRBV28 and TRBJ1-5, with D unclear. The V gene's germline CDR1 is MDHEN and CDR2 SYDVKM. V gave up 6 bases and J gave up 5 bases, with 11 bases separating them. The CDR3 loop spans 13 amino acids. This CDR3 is CASRVAIHQPQHF. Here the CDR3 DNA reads TGTGCCAGCAGGGTAGCTATTCATCAGCCCCAGCATTTT.

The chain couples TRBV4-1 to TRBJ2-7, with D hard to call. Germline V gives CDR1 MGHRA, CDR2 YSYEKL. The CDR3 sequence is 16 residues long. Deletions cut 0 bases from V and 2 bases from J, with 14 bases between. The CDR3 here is CASSQDHAGTAYEQYF. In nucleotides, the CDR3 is TGCGCCAGCAGCCAAGATCACGCCGGCACAGCCTACGAGCAGTACTTC.

In DNA, the CDR3 is TGTGCCTGGAAGCGGGAGGAAACAGATACGCAGTATTTT. It yields the protein CAWKREETDTQYF. The chain recombines TRBV30 with TRBJ2-3, with 9 bases aligning to TRBD2. Trimming removed 4 bases from V and 3 bases from J; junction bases left unmatched: 2. Per the germline V gene, CDR1 is GTSNPN and CDR2 is SVGIG (reference sequence). CDR3 length equals 13 residues.

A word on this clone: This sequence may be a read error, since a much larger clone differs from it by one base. The CDR3 region is CASSFGTGGTEAFF. The DNA for the CDR3 is TGTGCCAGCAGCTTTGGGACAGGGGGCACTGAAGCTTTCTTT. This chain uses TRBV7-2 with TRBJ1-1; 11 bases line up with TRBD1. The CDR3 has 14 amino acids. Trimming at V came to 3 bases and at J to 4 bases, leaving 1 base not matched to a gene. Germline CDR1 and CDR2: SGHTA and FQGNSA.

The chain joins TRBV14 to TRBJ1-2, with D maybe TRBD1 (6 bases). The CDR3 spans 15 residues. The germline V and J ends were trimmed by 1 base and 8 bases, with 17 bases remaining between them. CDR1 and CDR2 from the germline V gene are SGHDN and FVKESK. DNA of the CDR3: TGTGCCAGCAGCCAAGGTCCGAGGGGGACTAGAGGCTACACCTTC. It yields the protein CASSQGPRGTRGYTF. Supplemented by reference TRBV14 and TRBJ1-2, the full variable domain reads EAGVTQFPSHSVIEKGQTVTLRCDPISGHDNLYWYRRVMGKEIKFLLHFVKESKQDESGMPNNRFLAERTGGTYSTLKVQPAELEDSGVYFCASSQGPRGTRGYTFGSGTRLTVV.

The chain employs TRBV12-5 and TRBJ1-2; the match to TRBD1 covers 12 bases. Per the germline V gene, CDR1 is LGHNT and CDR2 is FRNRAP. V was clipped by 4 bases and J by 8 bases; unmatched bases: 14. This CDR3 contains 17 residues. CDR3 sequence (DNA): TGTGCTAGTGGTTGGACGGGACAGGGGGCGATTACTGTCGGCTACACCTTC. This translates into CASGWTGQGAITVGYTF.

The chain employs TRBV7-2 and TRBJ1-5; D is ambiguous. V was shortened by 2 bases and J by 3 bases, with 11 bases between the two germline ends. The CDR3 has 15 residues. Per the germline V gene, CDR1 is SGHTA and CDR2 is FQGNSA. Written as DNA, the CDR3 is TGTGCCAGCAGCTTATCGGGGTTTGCCAATCAGCCCCAGCATTTT. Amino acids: CASSLSGFANQPQHF.

The chain's CDR3 is CSASGQGAEAFF. CDR3 in DNA: TGCAGTGCTAGTGGGCAGGGGGCTGAAGCTTTCTTT. The rearrangement joins TRBV20-1 to TRBJ1-1; TRBD1 agrees at 7 bases. The germline V gene has CDR1 DFQATT and CDR2 SNEGSKA (reference sequence). J lost 6 bases, V lost 3 bases, and 4 bases had no gene match. The CDR3 spans 12 residues.

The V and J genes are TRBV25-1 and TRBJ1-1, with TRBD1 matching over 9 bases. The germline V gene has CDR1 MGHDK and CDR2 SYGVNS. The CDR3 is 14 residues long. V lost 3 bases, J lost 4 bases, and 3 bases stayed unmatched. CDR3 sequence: CASSDTGGPTEAFF. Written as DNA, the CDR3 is TGTGCCAGCAGTGACACAGGGGGCCCCACTGAAGCTTTCTTT.